The clone carrying this T cell receptor beta chain has more than one count but fewer than ten. Its antigen is not identified. A much larger clonotype is one base distant, so this may be a read error. Building the TCR beta libraries relied on iRepertoire HTBI primers, and CDR3 regions underwent Arm-PCR. Study processing details: Gene usage covered 62 TRBV and some 13 TRBJ segments. From the multiplex PCR reads, TCRdb called clonotypes with MiXCR, one entry per CDR3 protein. V and J calls and clone size were set by TCRdb, not the authors. The top ten clones hold about two fifths of a sample with about 320,000 distinct CDR3 sequences, 18% of them seen once. Time point specified: newly diagnosed GD, antithyroid drugs for less than 3 months. Making the TCR library involved RNA that had been extracted from PBMCs. This entry belongs to a study of regulatory T cells in long-lasting Graves disease. Notes on the study in general: Patients with persistent Graves' had lower TCR diversity than newly diagnosed patients. A reduction in accuracy may have resulted from the small sample size.

This CDR3 has 13 residues. The germline V gene has CDR1 MNHNS and CDR2 SASEGT. Trimming removed 3 bases at V and 5 bases at J, with 7 bases between. The starting material was peripheral blood mononuclear cells (PBMCs), obtained at new diagnosis, from a patient treated with antithyroid drugs. The chain carries TRBV6-1 and TRBJ2-2; D possibly uses TRBD1 or TRBD2 (5 bases each). This clonotype was obtained from a female donor with Graves disease. CDR3 in amino acids: CASSDRETGELFF. CDR3 nucleotides: TGTGCCAGCAGTGACAGGGAGACCGGGGAGCTGTTTTTT.